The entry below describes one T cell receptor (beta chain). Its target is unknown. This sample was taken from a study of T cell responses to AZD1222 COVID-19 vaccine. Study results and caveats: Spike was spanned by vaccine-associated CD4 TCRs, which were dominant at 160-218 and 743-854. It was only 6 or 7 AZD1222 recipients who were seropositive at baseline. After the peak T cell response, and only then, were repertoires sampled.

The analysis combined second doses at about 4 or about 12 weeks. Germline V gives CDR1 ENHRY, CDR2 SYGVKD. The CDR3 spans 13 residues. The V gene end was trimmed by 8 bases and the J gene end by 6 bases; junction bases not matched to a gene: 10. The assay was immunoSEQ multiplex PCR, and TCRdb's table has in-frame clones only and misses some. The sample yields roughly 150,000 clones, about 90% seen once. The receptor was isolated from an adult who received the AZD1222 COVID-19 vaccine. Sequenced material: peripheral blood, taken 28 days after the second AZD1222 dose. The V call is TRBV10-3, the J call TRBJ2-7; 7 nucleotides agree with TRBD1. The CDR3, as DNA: TGTGCCATCGGCGACAGGGAAAACGGCGAGCAGTACTTC. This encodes CAIGDRENGEQYF.